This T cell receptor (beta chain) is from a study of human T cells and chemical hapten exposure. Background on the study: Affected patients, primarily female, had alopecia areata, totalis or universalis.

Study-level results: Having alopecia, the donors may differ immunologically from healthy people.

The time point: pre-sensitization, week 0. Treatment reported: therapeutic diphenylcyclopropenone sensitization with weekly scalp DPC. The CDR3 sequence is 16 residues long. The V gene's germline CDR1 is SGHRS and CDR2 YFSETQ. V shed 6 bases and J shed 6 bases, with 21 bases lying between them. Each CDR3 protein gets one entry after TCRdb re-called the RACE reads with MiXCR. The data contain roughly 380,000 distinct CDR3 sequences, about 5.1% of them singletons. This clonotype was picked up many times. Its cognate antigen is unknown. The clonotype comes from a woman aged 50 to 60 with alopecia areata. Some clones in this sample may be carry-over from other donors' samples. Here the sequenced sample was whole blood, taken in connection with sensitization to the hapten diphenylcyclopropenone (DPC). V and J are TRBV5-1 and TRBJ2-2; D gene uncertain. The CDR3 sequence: CASTILESRYSGELFF. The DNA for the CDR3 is TGCGCCAGCACCATCTTGGAGTCCAGATATTCCGGGGAGCTGTTTTTT.